These 16 T cell receptor beta chains originate from one sample sequenced in a study of regulatory T cells in long-lasting Graves disease. The sample's time point: newly diagnosed GD, antithyroid drugs for less than 3 months. After RNA was extracted from PBMCs, the TCR library was made from it. Relying on iRepertoire HTBI primers and Arm-PCR of CDR3 regions, the team built TCR beta libraries. MiXCR was run by TCRdb on the multiplex PCR reads, yielding one entry per CDR3 protein. The table includes some 230,000 distinct CDR3 sequences, 15% to 20% detected once. The material sequenced was peripheral blood mononuclear cells (PBMCs), taken at new diagnosis, from a patient treated with antithyroid drugs. These receptors were taken from a female donor with Graves disease.

The sample holds a few counts of this clonotype. The junction departs from germline at one end; a sequencing error may be responsible. V and J are TRBV3-1 and TRBJ2-6; D call uncertain. The CDR3 is 12 amino acids. In germline, CDR1 is LGHDT, CDR2 YNNKEL (reference sequence). The CDR3 here is CASSSGTNVLTF. DNA for the CDR3: TGTGCCAGCAGCTCTGGGACCAACGTCCTGACTTTC.

This clonotype occurred many times. The chain couples TRBV12-3 or TRBV12-4 to TRBJ1-2; TRBD1 matches at 7 bases. The CDR3 length is 15 residues. J lost 1 base, V lost 4 bases, and 6 bases had no gene match. CDR3 sequence reads: CASSSRQGHNYGYTF. DNA for the CDR3: TGTGCCAGCAGTTCAAGACAGGGCCATAACTATGGCTACACCTTC.

This clonotype was recorded many times. V gene TRBV12-3 or TRBV12-4 combines with J gene TRBJ2-6, with D possibly being TRBD1 (5 bases). CDR3 length: 19 amino acids. V lost 5 bases and J lost 0, with 20 bases in between. This chain's CDR3 is CASSPRQSLYNSGANVLTF. In DNA, the CDR3 is TGTGCCAGCAGTCCCAGACAGAGCCTTTACAACTCTGGGGCCAACGTCCTGACTTTC.

On this clonotype itself: A much larger clone is a single base away; this may be a read error. This chain connects TRBV6-1 to TRBJ2-7; 7 bases agree with TRBD2. This CDR3 is 15 amino acids long. The germline CDR1 and CDR2 sequences are MNHNS and SASEGT. Here the CDR3 reads CASSRPAGASYEQHF. In DNA form, the CDR3 reads TGTGCCAGCAGTCGACCGGCGGGAGCCTCCTACGAGCAGCACTTC.

This clonotype was detected many times. The CDR3 DNA sequence: TGTGCCTCCAAAGGAGGGGCGCGGGGCTACACCTTC. Encoded protein: CASKGGARGYTF. The chain is built from TRBV9 and TRBJ1-2, with a possible D match to TRBD1 (5 bases). The V end lost 10 bases, the J end lost 8 bases, and 18 bases lay between the germline ends. Germline assignment: CDR1 SGDLS and CDR2 YYNGEE. This CDR3 region has 12 residues.

In its sample, this clonotype was seen many times. The chain is built from TRBV12-3 or TRBV12-4 and TRBJ1-5; the D is unclear. Trimming took off 3 bases at V and 4 bases at J, with 10 bases between the two ends. CDR3 length: 14 residues. CDR3 amino acids: CASSLASRNQPQHF. The CDR3 DNA sequence: TGTGCCAGCAGTTTGGCCAGCCGAAATCAGCCCCAGCATTTT.

This clonotype came up many times. J is TRBJ1-1 and V is TRBV12-3 or TRBV12-4, with 10 bases that match TRBD1. V lost 6 bases and J lost 7; bases outside the gene matches: 8. The CDR3 loop spans 14 amino acids. The chain's CDR3 is CASRRPGQGSEAFF. In nucleotides, the CDR3 is TGTGCCAGCAGGCGACCGGGACAGGGGAGTGAAGCTTTCTTT.

This chain joins TRBV15 and TRBJ1-5; 9 bases line up with TRBD1. Germline lookup yields CDR1 LNHNV and CDR2 YYDKDF (reference sequence). Trimming at V came to 3 bases and at J to 6 bases, leaving 9 bases not matched to a gene. The CDR3 is 16 amino acids. CDR3 residues: CATSRGDRGISQPQHF. DNA of the CDR3: TGTGCCACCAGCAGGGGAGACAGGGGGATAAGTCAGCCCCAGCATTTT.

The chain carries TRBV7-6 and TRBJ1-1, with D uncertain. V was pared by 5 bases and J by 7 bases, with 17 bases between. This CDR3 region has 14 residues. Germline lookup yields CDR1 SGHVS and CDR2 FNYEAQ. The CDR3 bases are TGTGCCAGCAGCAAGACGGTGGGAGGGAATGAAGCTTTCTTT. Protein: CASSKTVGGNEAFF.

The V and J genes are TRBV7-6 and TRBJ2-7, with D possibly being TRBD1 (6 bases). The germline CDR1 and CDR2 sequences are SGHVS and FNYEAQ. The V end lost 5 bases, the J end lost 5 bases, and 16 bases lay between the germline ends. The CDR3 runs to 14 residues. The CDR3 DNA sequence: TGTGCCAGCAGCGCGGGTGGACAGCCCCACGAGCAGTACTTC. Its protein is CASSAGGQPHEQYF.

This clonotype appeared many times. In DNA form, the CDR3 reads TGTGCCAGCAGTTCCGGGACAGGGGCGTCATTCTACGAGCAGTACTTC. It encodes CASSSGTGASFYEQYF. The chain is built from TRBV28 and TRBJ2-7; TRBD1 aligns across 10 bases. Trimming at V came to 4 bases and at J to 3 bases, leaving 9 bases not matched to a gene. Germline loops: CDR1 MDHEN, CDR2 SYDVKM. This CDR3 comprises 16 residues.

This clonotype has ten or more counts. For the CDR3, the DNA is TGTGCCAGCAGCTTAAGAGACAGGGGGCTTGCCCACAATGAGCAGTTCTTC. Amino acid sequence: CASSLRDRGLAHNEQFF. This sequence joins TRBV7-8 and TRBJ2-1, with 10 bases that match TRBD1. V lost 2 bases, J lost 5 bases, and 9 bases stayed unmatched. Germline values: CDR1 SGHVS, CDR2 FQNEAQ. This CDR3 contains 17 residues. Based on the CDR3 plus reference TRBV7-8 and TRBJ2-1, the full variable domain is GAGVSQSPRYKVAKRGQDVALRCDPISGHVSLFWYQQALGQGPEFLTYFQNEAQLDKSGLPSDRFFAERPEGSVSTLKIQRTQQEDSAVYLCASSLRDRGLAHNEQFFGPGTRLTVL.

This clonotype was seen ten or more times. This chain uses TRBV2 with TRBJ1-2; D is uncertain. CDR3 length: 13 residues. Trimming stripped 4 bases from V and 0 bases from J, with 6 bases between. Germline V gene sequence: CDR1 SNHLY, CDR2 FYNNEI. Written as DNA, the CDR3 is TGTGCCAGCAGTGTGGGGTCTAACTATGGCTACACCTTC. Its translation: CASSVGSNYGYTF.

This clonotype has a count of ten or more. The rearrangement uses TRBV30 and TRBJ2-5, with D unclear. The CDR3 extends over 12 amino acids. Germline lookup yields CDR1 GTSNPN and CDR2 SVGIG (reference sequence). V was shortened by 4 bases and J by 4 bases, with 10 bases between the two germline ends. DNA for the CDR3: TGTGCCTGGACGGAGAGAGGAGAGACCCAGTACTTC. This codes for CAWTERGETQYF. Full variable domain (remainder filled in from reference TRBV30 and TRBJ2-5): SQTIHQWPATLVQPVGSPLSLECTVEGTSNPNLYWYRQAAGRGLQLLFYSVGIGQISSEVPQNLSASRPQDRQFILSSKKLLLSDSGFYLCAWTERGETQYFGPGTRLLVL.

To note about this clonotype: This could be a read error, since a much larger clone is one nucleotide away. V is TRBV18 and J is TRBJ1-2; D gene unclear. The length of the CDR3 is 14 residues. From germline, CDR1 is KGHSH and CDR2 LQKENI. V shed 7 bases and J shed 3 bases, with 15 bases lying between them. The DNA of the CDR3 is TGTGCCAGCTGGCAGATGGAGGCTGACTATGGCTACACCTTC. Protein: CASWQMEADYGYTF.

This clonotype was counted many times. The chain has TRBV11-3 and TRBJ2-2, with a tentative D call TRBD2 (5 bases). This CDR3 has 17 residues. The V end lost 4 bases, the J end lost 5 bases, and 20 bases lay between the germline ends. Germline V CDR1 and CDR2: SGHNT, YENEEA. The CDR3 loop reads CASSSQQPSPGTGELFF. The DNA of the CDR3 is TGTGCCAGCAGCTCCCAACAGCCTAGCCCTGGTACCGGGGAGCTGTTTTTT.